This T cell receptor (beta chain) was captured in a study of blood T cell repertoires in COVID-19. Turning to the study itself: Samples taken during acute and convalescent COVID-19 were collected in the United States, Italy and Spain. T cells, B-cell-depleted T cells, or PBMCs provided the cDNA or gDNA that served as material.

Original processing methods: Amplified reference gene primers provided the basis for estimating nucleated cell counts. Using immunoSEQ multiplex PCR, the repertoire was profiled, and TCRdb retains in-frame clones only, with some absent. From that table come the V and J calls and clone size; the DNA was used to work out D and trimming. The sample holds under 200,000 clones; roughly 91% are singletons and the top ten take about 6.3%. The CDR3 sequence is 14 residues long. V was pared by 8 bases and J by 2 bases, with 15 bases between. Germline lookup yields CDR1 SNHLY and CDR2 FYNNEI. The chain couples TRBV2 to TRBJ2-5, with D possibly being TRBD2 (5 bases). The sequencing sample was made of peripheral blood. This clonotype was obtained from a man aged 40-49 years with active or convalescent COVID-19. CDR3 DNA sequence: TGTGCCAGCCGGAGGACGCAAGTTCAAGAGACCCAGTACTTC. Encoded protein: CASRRTQVQETQYF.